This T cell receptor (beta chain) was recorded in a study of T cells in localized non-small cell lung cancer. Whole-study findings and limits: Adjacent lung tissue had a median approximately 61 of the top 100 clones found in the tumor. Sequencing, confined to only one tumor region, leaves heterogeneity possible.

Using immunoSEQ multiplex PCR, the repertoire was profiled, and TCRdb retains in-frame clones only, with some absent. This table holds approximately 22,000 clones, approximately 90% found once. Concerning this clone itself: Its antigen is undetermined.

This CDR3 region has 12 residues. The germline V gene encodes CDR1 SNHLY and CDR2 FYNNEI. Trimming removed 4 bases at V and 2 bases at J, with 0 bases between. This chain connects TRBV2 to TRBJ2-6; D unclear. The specimen comprised peripheral blood, sampled before any cancer treatment. The receptor was derived from a male donor at least 60 years old with stage I squamous cell lung carcinoma. CDR3 DNA: TGTGCCAGCAGTGCTGGGGCCAACGTCCTGACTTTC. This gives the protein CASSAGANVLTF.